Listed below are T cell receptor beta chains from one sample, sequenced in a study of response to subunit inactivated influenza vaccine. Each CDR3 protein is one row after TCRdb ran MiXCR on the RT-PCR reads. The repertoire holds approximately 570,000 distinct CDR3 sequences, with approximately 7.1% as singletons. The starting material was PBMCs from blood, obtained approximately 25 months after vaccination. Every receptor here comes from a man aged 45-69 years who received an inactivated influenza vaccine. Both conserved end residues are part of each CDR3. D genes are given only for firm matches. The listing skips clone size in some rows; elsewhere it reads once, few, many or a size class.

CDR3 protein: CASSRSGTGDLAKNIQYF
CDR3 DNA: TGTGCCAGTAGTAGATCCGGGACAGGGGATCTAGCCAAAAACATTCAGTACTTC
V gene: TRBV19
clone size: NA
D gene: TRBD1
J gene: TRBJ2-4
CDR3 length: 18

CDR3 protein: CAISEGTSNQPQHF
CDR3 DNA: TGTGCCATCAGTGAGGGGACTAGCAATCAGCCCCAGCATTTT
V gene: TRBV10-3
clone size: few
D gene: NA
J gene: TRBJ1-5
CDR3 length: 14

CDR3 protein: CASSSPGATNEKLFF
CDR3 DNA: TGTGCCAGCAGTAGTCCAGGCGCCACTAATGAAAAACTGTTTTTT
V gene: TRBV2
clone size: many
D gene: NA
J gene: TRBJ1-4
CDR3 length: 15

CDR3 protein: CASSQRQLDQPQHF
CDR3 DNA: TGTGCCAGCAGTCAGAGACAGCTAGATCAGCCCCAGCATTTT
V gene: TRBV2
clone size: NA
D gene: NA
J gene: TRBJ1-5
CDR3 length: 14

CDR3 protein: CASSALGTSGDTQYF
CDR3 DNA: TGTGCCAGCAGCGCCCTCGGGACTAGTGGAGATACGCAGTATTTT
V gene: TRBV9
clone size: many
D gene: TRBD2
J gene: TRBJ2-3
CDR3 length: 15

CDR3 protein: CACCQDGAGTSGDTQYF
CDR3 DNA: TGTGCCTGCTGCCAAGATGGGGCGGGGACTAGCGGCGATACGCAGTATTTT
V gene: TRBV3-1
clone size: few
D gene: TRBD2
J gene: TRBJ2-3
CDR3 length: 17

CDR3 protein: CASSYSLSLETQYF
CDR3 DNA: TGTGCCAGCAGTTACTCGCTCTCGCTAGAGACCCAGTACTTC
V gene: TRBV6-5
clone size: many
D gene: NA
J gene: TRBJ2-5
CDR3 length: 14

CDR3 protein: CASSQGTDRVTEAFF
CDR3 DNA: TGCGCCAGCAGCCAAGGAACCGACAGGGTCACTGAAGCTTTCTTT
V gene: TRBV4-1
clone size: few
D gene: TRBD1
J gene: TRBJ1-1
CDR3 length: 15

CDR3 protein: CASSPRPGGGTDTQYF
CDR3 DNA: TGTGCCAGCAGCCCTCGCCCCGGGGGGGGCACAGATACGCAGTATTTT
V gene: TRBV9
clone size: many
D gene: TRBD2
J gene: TRBJ2-3
CDR3 length: 16

CDR3 protein: CATSDLGQSTDTQYF
CDR3 DNA: TGTGCCACCAGTGATTTGGGACAGAGCACAGATACGCAGTATTTT
V gene: TRBV24-1
clone size: NA
D gene: NA
J gene: TRBJ2-3
CDR3 length: 15

CDR3 protein: CSASGAEQYF
CDR3 DNA: TGCAGTGCTAGCGGGGCCGAGCAGTACTTC
V gene: TRBV20-1
clone size: few
D gene: NA
J gene: TRBJ2-7
CDR3 length: 10

CDR3 protein: CASSFNRLAGGYEQYF
CDR3 DNA: TGTGCCAGCAGTTTCAACAGACTAGCGGGAGGTTACGAGCAGTACTTC
V gene: TRBV6-5
clone size: few
D gene: TRBD2
J gene: TRBJ2-7
CDR3 length: 16

CDR3 protein: CASSRDRGPRLGYEQYF
CDR3 DNA: TGCGCCAGCAGCCGGGACAGGGGGCCACGTCTCGGCTACGAGCAGTACTTC
V gene: TRBV5-1
clone size: many
D gene: TRBD1
J gene: TRBJ2-7
CDR3 length: 17

CDR3 protein: CASSFDAGNEQFF
CDR3 DNA: TGTGCCAGCAGCTTCGACGCAGGCAATGAGCAGTTCTTC
V gene: TRBV5-6
clone size: few
D gene: NA
J gene: TRBJ2-1
CDR3 length: 13